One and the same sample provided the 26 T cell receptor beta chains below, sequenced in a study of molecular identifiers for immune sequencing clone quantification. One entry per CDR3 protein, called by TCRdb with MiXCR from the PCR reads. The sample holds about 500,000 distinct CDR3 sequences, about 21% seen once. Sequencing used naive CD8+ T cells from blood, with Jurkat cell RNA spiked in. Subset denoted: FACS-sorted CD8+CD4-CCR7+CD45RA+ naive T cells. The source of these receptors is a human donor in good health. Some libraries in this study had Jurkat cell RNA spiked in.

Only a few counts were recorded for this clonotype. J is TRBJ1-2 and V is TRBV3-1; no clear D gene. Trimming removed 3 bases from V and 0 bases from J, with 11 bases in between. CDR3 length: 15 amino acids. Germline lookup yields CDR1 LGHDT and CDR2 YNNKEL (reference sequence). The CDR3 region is CASSHDLVPNYGYTF. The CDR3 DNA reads TGTGCCAGCAGCCACGATTTGGTTCCTAACTATGGCTACACCTTC.

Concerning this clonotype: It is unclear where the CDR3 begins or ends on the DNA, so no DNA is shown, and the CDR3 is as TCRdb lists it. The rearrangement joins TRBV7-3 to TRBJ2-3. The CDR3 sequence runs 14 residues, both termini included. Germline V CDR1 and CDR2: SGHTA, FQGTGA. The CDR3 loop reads CASSFGVGTDTQDF.

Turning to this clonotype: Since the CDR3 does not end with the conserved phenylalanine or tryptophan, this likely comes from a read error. CDR3 DNA sequence: TGTGCCAGTAGTAACGGGGAGCAAGAGACCCAGTACTCC. It translates to CASSNGEQETQYS. The rearrangement joins TRBV19 to TRBJ2-5; tentatively, D is TRBD2 (5 bases). This CDR3 is built from 13 residues. The ends were cut back, 4 bases at V and 2 bases at J, with 8 bases in the middle. Looked up from germline, CDR1 is LNHDA and CDR2 is SQIVND (reference sequence).

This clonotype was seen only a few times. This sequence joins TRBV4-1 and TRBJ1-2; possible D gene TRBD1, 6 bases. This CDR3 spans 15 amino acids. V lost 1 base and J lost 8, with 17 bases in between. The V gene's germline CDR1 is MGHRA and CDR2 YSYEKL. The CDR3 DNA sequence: TGCGCCAGCAGCCAAGGGGGGTCAGGGGCGCTGGGCTACACCTTC. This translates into CASSQGGSGALGYTF.

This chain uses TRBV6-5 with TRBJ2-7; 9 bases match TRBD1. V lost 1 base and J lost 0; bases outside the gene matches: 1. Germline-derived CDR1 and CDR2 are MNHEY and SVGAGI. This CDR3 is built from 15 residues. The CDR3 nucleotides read TGTGCCAGCAGTTACTTGGACAGGGGCTCCTACGAGCAGTACTTC. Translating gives CASSYLDRGSYEQYF.

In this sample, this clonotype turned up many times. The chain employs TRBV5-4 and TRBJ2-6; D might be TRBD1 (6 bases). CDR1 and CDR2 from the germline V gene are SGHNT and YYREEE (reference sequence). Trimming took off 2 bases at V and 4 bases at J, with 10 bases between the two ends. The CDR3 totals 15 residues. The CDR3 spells CASSFWTAGANVLTF. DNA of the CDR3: TGTGCCAGCAGCTTCTGGACAGCCGGGGCCAACGTCCTGACTTTC.

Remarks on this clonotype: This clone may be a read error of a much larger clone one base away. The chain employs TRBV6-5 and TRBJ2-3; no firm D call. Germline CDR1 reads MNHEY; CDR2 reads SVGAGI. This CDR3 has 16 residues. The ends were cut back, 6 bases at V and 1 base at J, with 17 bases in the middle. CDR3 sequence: CASSPRSGYGTDTQYF. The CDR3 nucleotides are TGTGCCAGCAGCCCCCGGAGTGGCTACGGCACAGATACGCAGTATTTT.

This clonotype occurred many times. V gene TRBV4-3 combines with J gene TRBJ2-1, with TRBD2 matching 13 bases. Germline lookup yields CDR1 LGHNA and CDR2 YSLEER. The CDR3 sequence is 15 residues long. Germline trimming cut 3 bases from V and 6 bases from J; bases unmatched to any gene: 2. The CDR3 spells CASSQGTSGVNEQFF. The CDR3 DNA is TGCGCCAGCAGCCAGGGGACTAGCGGGGTCAATGAGCAGTTCTTC.

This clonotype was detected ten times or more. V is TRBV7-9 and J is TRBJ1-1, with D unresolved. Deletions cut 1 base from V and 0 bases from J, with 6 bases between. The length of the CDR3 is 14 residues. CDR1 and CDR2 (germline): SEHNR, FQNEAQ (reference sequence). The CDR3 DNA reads TGTGCCAGCAGCTTAGGTGGCCTGAACACTGAAGCTTTCTTT. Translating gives CASSLGGLNTEAFF.

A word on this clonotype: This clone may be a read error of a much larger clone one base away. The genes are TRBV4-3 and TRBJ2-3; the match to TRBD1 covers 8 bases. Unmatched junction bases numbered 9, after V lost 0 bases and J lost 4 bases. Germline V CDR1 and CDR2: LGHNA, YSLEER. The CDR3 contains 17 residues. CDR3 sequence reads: CASSQDRAGGASDTQYF. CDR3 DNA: TGCGCCAGCAGCCAAGACCGCGCAGGGGGCGCCTCAGATACGCAGTATTTT.

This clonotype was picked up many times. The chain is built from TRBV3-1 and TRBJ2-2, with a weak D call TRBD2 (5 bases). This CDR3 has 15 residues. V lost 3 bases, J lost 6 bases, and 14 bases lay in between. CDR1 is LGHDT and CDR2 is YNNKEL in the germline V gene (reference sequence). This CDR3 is CASSQILGSAGELFF. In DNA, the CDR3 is TGTGCCAGCAGCCAGATACTAGGTTCAGCCGGGGAGCTGTTTTTT.

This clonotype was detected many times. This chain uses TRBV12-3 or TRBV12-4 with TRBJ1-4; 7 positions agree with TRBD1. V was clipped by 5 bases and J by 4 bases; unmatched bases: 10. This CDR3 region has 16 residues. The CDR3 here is CASSPSRQGSNEKLFF. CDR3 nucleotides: TGTGCCAGCAGTCCCTCTCGACAGGGTAGTAATGAAAAACTGTTTTTT.

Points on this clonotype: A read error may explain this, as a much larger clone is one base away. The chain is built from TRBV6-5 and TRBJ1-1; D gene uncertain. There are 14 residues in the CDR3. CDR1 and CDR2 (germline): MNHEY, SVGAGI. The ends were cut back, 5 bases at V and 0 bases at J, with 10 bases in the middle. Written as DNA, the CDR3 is TGTGCCAGCAGTCAGGTCACCATGAACACTGAAGCTTTCTTT. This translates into CASSQVTMNTEAFF.

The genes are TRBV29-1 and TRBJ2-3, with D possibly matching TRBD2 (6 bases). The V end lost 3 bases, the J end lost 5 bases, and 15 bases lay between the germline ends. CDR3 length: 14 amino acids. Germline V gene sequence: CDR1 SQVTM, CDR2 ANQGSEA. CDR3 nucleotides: TGCAGCGTTGATTGGGGTCCCGGGGGAGATACGCAGTATTTT. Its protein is CSVDWGPGGDTQYF.

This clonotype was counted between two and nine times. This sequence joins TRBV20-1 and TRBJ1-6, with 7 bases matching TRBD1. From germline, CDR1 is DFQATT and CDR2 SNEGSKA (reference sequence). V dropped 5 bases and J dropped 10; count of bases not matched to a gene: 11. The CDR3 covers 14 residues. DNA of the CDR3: TGCAGTGCTCGAACAGGGGTTATCGGGTCACCCCTCCACTTT. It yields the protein CSARTGVIGSPLHF.

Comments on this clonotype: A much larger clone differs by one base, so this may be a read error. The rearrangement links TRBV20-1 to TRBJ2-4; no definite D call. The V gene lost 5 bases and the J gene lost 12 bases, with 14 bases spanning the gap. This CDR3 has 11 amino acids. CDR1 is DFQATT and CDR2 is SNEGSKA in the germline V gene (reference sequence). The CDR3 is CSALPRPTQYF. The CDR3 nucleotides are TGCAGTGCTCTCCCCCGGCCCACTCAGTACTTC.

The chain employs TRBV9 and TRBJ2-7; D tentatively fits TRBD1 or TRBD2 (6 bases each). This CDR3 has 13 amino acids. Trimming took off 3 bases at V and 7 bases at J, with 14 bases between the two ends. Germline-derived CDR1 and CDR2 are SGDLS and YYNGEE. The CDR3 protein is CASSAGTGTEQYF. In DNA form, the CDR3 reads TGTGCCAGCAGCGCGGGAACAGGGACTGAGCAGTACTTC.

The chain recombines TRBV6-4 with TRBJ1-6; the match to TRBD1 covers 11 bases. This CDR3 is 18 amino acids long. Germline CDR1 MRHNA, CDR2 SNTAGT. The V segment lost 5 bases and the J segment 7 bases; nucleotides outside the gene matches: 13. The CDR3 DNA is TGTGCCAGCAGTCTTATACCGGGACAGGGGGTTCGAAATTCACCCCTCCACTTT. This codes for CASSLIPGQGVRNSPLHF.

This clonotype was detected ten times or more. CDR3 region: CASSLSGGSPHEQFF. The CDR3 DNA is TGTGCCAGCAGTTTAAGCGGGGGGTCCCCCCATGAGCAGTTCTTC. The V and J genes are TRBV7-6 and TRBJ2-1; TRBD2 matches 9 bases. The CDR3 has 15 amino acids. J lost 8 bases, V lost 6 bases, and 11 bases had no gene match. Germline CDR1 is SGHVS and CDR2 is FNYEAQ.

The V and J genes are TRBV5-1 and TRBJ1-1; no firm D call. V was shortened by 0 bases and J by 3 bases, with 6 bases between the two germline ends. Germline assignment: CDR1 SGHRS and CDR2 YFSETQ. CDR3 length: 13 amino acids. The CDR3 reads CASSLVTDTEAFF. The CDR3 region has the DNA TGCGCCAGCAGCTTGGTCACGGACACTGAAGCTTTCTTT.

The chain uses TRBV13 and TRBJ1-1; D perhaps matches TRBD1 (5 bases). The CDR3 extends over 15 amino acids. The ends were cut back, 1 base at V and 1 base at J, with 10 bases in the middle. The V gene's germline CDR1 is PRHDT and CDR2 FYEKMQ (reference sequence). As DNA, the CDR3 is TGTGCCAGCAGCTTAGTTGGGGCCGCGAACACTGAAGCTTTCTTT. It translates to CASSLVGAANTEAFF.

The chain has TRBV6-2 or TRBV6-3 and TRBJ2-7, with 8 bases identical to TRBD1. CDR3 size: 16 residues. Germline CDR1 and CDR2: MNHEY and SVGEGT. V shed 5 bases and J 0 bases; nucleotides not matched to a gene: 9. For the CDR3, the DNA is TGTGCCAGCAGTGAGTTCCGGGACAGGAGCTCCTACGAGCAGTACTTC. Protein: CASSEFRDRSSYEQYF.

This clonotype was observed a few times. The CDR3: CSARSDSDANYGYTF. CDR3 in DNA: TGCAGTGCTAGAAGCGACAGTGACGCTAACTATGGCTACACCTTC. The chain uses TRBV20-1 and TRBJ1-2; possible D gene TRBD1, 5 bases. The CDR3 extends over 15 amino acids. Trimming pared 2 bases from V and 0 bases from J, leaving 13 bases between. In germline, CDR1 is DFQATT, CDR2 SNEGSKA (reference sequence).

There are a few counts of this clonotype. The CDR3: CAISDVDNTYEQYF. As DNA, the CDR3 is TGTGCCATCAGTGATGTGGACAACACCTACGAGCAGTACTTC. The chain employs TRBV10-3 and TRBJ2-7; TRBD1 is a possible D gene (5 bases). Germline V gives CDR1 ENHRY, CDR2 SYGVKD. Trimming removed 3 bases from V and 2 bases from J, with 11 bases in between. The CDR3 has 14 amino acids.

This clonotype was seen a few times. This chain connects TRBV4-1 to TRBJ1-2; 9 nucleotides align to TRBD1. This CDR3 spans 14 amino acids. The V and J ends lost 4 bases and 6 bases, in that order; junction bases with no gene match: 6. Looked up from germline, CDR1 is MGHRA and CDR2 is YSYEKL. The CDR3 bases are TGCGCCAGCAGCCGTGGGACAGGGAGGGATGGCTACACCTTC. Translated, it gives CASSRGTGRDGYTF.

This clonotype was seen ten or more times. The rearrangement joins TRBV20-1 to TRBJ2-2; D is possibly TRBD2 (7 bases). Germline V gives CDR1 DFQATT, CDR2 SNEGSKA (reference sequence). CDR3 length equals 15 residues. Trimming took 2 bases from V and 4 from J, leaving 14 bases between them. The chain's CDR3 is CSARSGGAGTGELFF. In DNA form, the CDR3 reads TGCAGTGCTAGATCTGGGGGGGCTGGCACCGGGGAGCTGTTTTTT.